Sequencing of this TCR beta chain was carried out in a study of shared clonotypes between healthy human individuals (dated by TCRdb to the early 2020s). Study-level background: A couple of women and a few men aged 18 to 49 years were included in the cohort. For each donor, CD4 naive and CD4 memory were each given three plates, CD8 naive was given two plates, and CD8 memory was given one plate. To estimate repertoire size and how much clonotype sharing occurs between individuals, the study deeply sequenced the blood TCR repertoires of five or six healthy adults. Different laboratories and diverse techniques were used to prepare libraries and sequence TCR repertoires, to increase sequencing depth and limit assay-specific biases. Between about 0.94 and 8.9 billion PBMCs per donor were obtained by leukapheresis. Study-wide conclusions, independent of this receptor: Clonotypes shared by all four sorted-subset donors showed higher generation probabilities than non-shared clonotypes. Even with the large sequencing depth, rarefaction of the sorted-subset datasets indicated that sequencing was incomplete. Sampling was limited to blood, and TCR repertoires in tissue likely differ from TCR repertoires in blood. The genetic and exposure-history diversity represented was limited by the small number of donors. Naive subsets generally had larger estimated clonotype richness than memory subsets did. Across four donors, around 5% of naive CD4, approximately 4% of naive CD8, 2% to 2.5% of memory CD4, and approximately 0.42% of memory CD8 clonotypes were shared. Pairwise subsampling indicated that sequencing depth was expected to affect the degree of clonotype sharing among donors.

CD8 naive samples were CD45RO-negative cells positively selected for CCR7, giving a CD45RA+CCR7+ population that excluded TemRA cells. Healthy HIV-negative adults with no recently reported acute infections or vaccinations were included as donors. All donors were Caucasian adults living in Nashville, Tennessee, USA. Blood was obtained by leukapheresis, after which PBMCs were separated by Ficoll-Histopaque density gradient centrifugation and cryopreserved in liquid nitrogen vapor phase. Purity and quantity of every magnetically sorted T cell population were checked by analytical flow cytometry. Each sorted fraction had its genomic DNA isolated and then quantified by UV absorbance on a Nanodrop 2000c. Using the deep immunoSEQ assay, TCR CDR3 regions were amplified from genomic DNA by multiplex PCR. Extracted genomic DNA from each cell subset was distributed evenly across all wells of several immunoSEQ 96-well plates, and each plate was treated as a replicate. For sorted subsets, about 200 ng genomic DNA, equal to approximately 30,000 T cell genomes, was loaded into each replicate PCR. Purified libraries were quantified with a Qubit 3.0 fluorometer, sized on a Bioanalyzer 2100, and re-quantified with the KAPA Library Quantification kit. Each immunoSEQ 96-well plate was sequenced on its own single-read 150-cycle Illumina NextSeq 550 flow cell. The original pipeline was this. The immunoSEQ output contained only junctional sequences without quality scores, so filtering could not match that applied to full-length reads. Sequences were annotated with PyIR, a Python wrapper for IgBLAST v1.9, and V/J genes and CDR3 were assigned using IMGT germline references. Any read was removed if the V/J assignment was weak (E-value above 1e-6), the CDR3 was missing, or the read contained stop codons, out-of-frame junctions, or ambiguous translated residues. A V3J clonotype was defined by an identical inferred V gene, J gene, and CDR3 amino acid sequence. Percentage overlap between repertoires was computed as shared unique clonotypes divided by the size of the smaller repertoire. RTK rarefaction, the Chao1 estimator, and Recon v2.1 estimates of unobserved clonotypes were used to assess repertoire richness. Generation probabilities were computed with OLGA for all TCRbeta clonotypes obtained by the gDNA method from several donors. Sourced from immuneACCESS, this table was stored by TCRdb with only in-frame sequences that have V and J called. A share of the clones is absent; for the studies checked, an unresolved V gene accounts for under half, and the remainder has no known explanation. V, J and clone size reflect that table, while D and trimming were determined from the DNA. Present in this sample are millions of clones, just over 90% of which were seen just once. The ten largest clones capture about 1.5% of the sample.

Note on this clone: Its antigen is currently not known. There are no base qualities to consult, and no much larger clone falls within one base.

Deletion took 7 bases off V and 2 bases off J, with a span of 12 bases between the germline ends. According to the germline V gene, CDR1 reads MDHEN and CDR2 reads SYDVKM. The CDR3 covers 13 residues, taking in both the cysteine and the phenylalanine. Just the 39-base CDR3 DNA is kept, in frame starting at base 1. The receptor was derived from a young man in good health. Some clones in this sample may be carry-over from other donors' samples. The chain links TRBV28 with TRBJ2-7; D gene: possibly TRBD2, on 5 matching bases. The sequenced sample was naive CD8+ T cells from PBMCs. Taken with the paper, the label for cell subset or site translates to: CD45RA+CCR7+. The nucleotides are TGTGCCAGCAAGTTGGCTAGCACCTACGAGCAGTACTTC. Protein translation: CASKLASTYEQYF.